The T cell receptor (beta chain) described here comes from a study of neurological immune-mediated disorders. Turning to the study itself: Among the roughly 35 patients with multiple sclerosis, 31 were relapsing-remitting, while 3 were secondary progressive. Study-level results: In HTLV-1-associated myelopathy, TCR clonal expansion was greatest, and in multiple sclerosis it was least, below healthy controls. On phylogenetic grouping, the repertoires of 18 of 34 multiple sclerosis patients fell within one related-CDR3 cluster, constituting a possible signature.

2 million PBMCs stored at -80 C were the source of the unsorted libraries. TCRdb itself ran the 5' RACE reads through MiXCR, one entry per CDR3 protein. Here the sample spans about 74,000 distinct CDR3 sequences, less than 5.5% being singletons. After removal of 3 bases from V and 0 bases from J, the junction contained 4 bases not matched to a gene. The CDR3 is 16 residues long. The V gene's germline CDR1 is MNHEY and CDR2 SMNVEV (reference sequence). This clonotype was picked up many times. The antigen remains unidentified. The receptor was derived from a man younger than 30 with multiple sclerosis. The chain is built from TRBV27 and TRBJ2-4, with 8 nucleotides matching TRBD1. Material for sequencing was PBMCs. CDR3 nucleotides: TGTGCCAGCAGTTTGCACAGGGGGTTAGCCAAAAACATTCAGTACTTC. This encodes CASSLHRGLAKNIQYF.